These T cell receptor beta chains were read from a single sample in a study of shared clonotypes between healthy human individuals. This table comes from immunoSEQ multiplex PCR, and its TCRdb copy is limited to in-frame clones, with some not included. The sample records about 820,000 clones, 80% to 95% being singletons. The sample consisted of naive CD8+ T cells sorted from blood. Receptors were obtained from a man aged 25 to 45 in good health. The conserved cysteine and the conserved F or W are not part of the CDR3 here. The D gene is left open where the match is weak.

J | D | V | CDR3
TRBJ2-1 | TRBD2 | TRBV6-1 | ASSEFLAELWGEQF
TRBJ1-1 | - | TRBV5-4 | ASSSGQENTEAF
TRBJ2-5 | TRBD1 | TRBV6-7 | ASSYARQGFETQY
TRBJ1-1 | - | TRBV7-9 | ASSLPWTGQTEAF
TRBJ1-2 | TRBD1 | TRBV2 | ASSEETGANYGYT
TRBJ2-7 | TRBD2 | TRBV5-5 | ASSGGLVQLGEQY
TRBJ2-2 | - | TRBV4-1 | ASSQDVRTNTGELF
TRBJ1-1 | - | TRBV7-9 | ASSSSPRDTEAF
TRBJ2-5 | TRBD2 | TRBV7-9 | ASSPPPGGTQETQY
TRBJ2-1 | - | TRBV5-4 | ASSLEASAGTYYYNEQF
TRBJ2-5 | TRBD2 | TRBV2 | ASSESRSSGETQY
TRBJ2-7 | TRBD2 | TRBV5-4 | ASSLAGLEGYEQY
TRBJ2-7 | - | TRBV28 | ASSLSLANEQY
TRBJ2-7 | - | TRBV29-1 | SVRAGTALGEQY
TRBJ2-7 | - | TRBV27 | ASSLKGLGPYEQY
TRBJ1-5 | - | TRBV19 | ASSISGSGQPQH
TRBJ2-1 | TRBD2 | TRBV5-1 | ASSSTSGFSYNEQF
TRBJ1-5 | - | TRBV6-5 | ASRGRDGNQPQH
TRBJ2-3 | TRBD2 | TRBV29-1 | SVERESSDTQY
TRBJ2-7 | TRBD2 | TRBV5-6 | ASSLESLAGGLNEQY
TRBJ2-2 | - | TRBV5-3 | ARSLLMVGRDTGELF
TRBJ2-3 | TRBD2 | TRBV7-7 | ASSQTTGTSGRFGTDTQY
TRBJ1-5 | - | TRBV10-3 | AISDNPGSIYQPQH
TRBJ1-4 | - | TRBV9 | ASSDRQSTNEKLF
TRBJ1-5 | - | TRBV10-3 | AISRGDQPQH
TRBJ2-1 | - | TRBV7-9 | ASEGGDEQF
TRBJ2-1 | - | TRBV6-6 | ASSQNYNEQF
TRBJ2-3 | - | TRBV7-7 | ASSSLVGGDTQY